Presented here are 7 T cell receptor beta chains from one specimen sequenced in a study of blood T cell repertoires in COVID-19. Using immunoSEQ multiplex PCR, the repertoire was profiled, and TCRdb retains in-frame clones only, with some absent. The profile shows 250,000 to 300,000 clones, 70% to 90% of them singletons. Sequences were obtained from peripheral blood. These receptor sequences come from a woman aged 25-40 years who had recovered from COVID-19.

The genes are TRBV6-2 or TRBV6-3 and TRBJ2-3, with D possibly matching TRBD2 (8 bases). Germline values: CDR1 MNHEY, CDR2 SVGEGT. V was shortened by 7 bases and J by 5 bases, with 19 bases between the two germline ends. This CDR3 has 15 amino acids. This CDR3 is CASIPGGLGRDTQYF. The CDR3, as DNA: TGTGCCAGCATCCCAGGGGGACTAGGCAGAGATACGCAGTATTTT.

The chain combines TRBV2 with TRBJ2-5; no clear D. V lost 1 base and J 7 bases, leaving 10 bases between the germline ends. The V gene's germline CDR1 is SNHLY and CDR2 FYNNEI. This CDR3 has 13 residues. CDR3 in DNA: TGTGCCAGCAGTGAAGAGCCACCGGGGACCCAGTACTTC. Protein sequence: CASSEEPPGTQYF.

The chain uses TRBV2 and TRBJ1-1, with D perhaps matching TRBD1 (5 bases). The CDR3 runs 15 residues. Trimming took 5 bases from V and 1 from J, leaving 14 bases between them. Germline V lookup: CDR1 SNHLY, CDR2 FYNNEI. In nucleotides, the CDR3 is TGTGCCAGCAGTCGTCAGGCAGGGCGGAACACTGAAGCTTTCTTT. This encodes CASSRQAGRNTEAFF.

This clone was detected only once. V and J are TRBV5-5 and TRBJ2-7; tentative D call: TRBD2 (7 bases). This CDR3 is built from 16 residues. Germline V gene lookup returns CDR1 SGHKS and CDR2 YYEKEE (reference sequence). V was pared by 7 bases and J by 7 bases, with 27 bases between. CDR3 amino acids: CASANLIGGRRREQYF. CDR3 nucleotide sequence: TGTGCCAGCGCTAACCTTATCGGGGGGCGGCGGCGGGAGCAGTACTTC.

The V gene is TRBV9, the J gene TRBJ2-3, with TRBD1 matching 12 bases. Germline CDR1 is SGDLS and CDR2 is YYNGEE. Unmatched junction bases numbered 9, after V lost 1 base and J lost 6 bases. This CDR3 is 17 amino acids long. CDR3 residues: CASSVSTGQGAMDTQYF. In DNA form, the CDR3 reads TGTGCCAGCAGCGTAAGTACGGGACAGGGGGCGATGGATACGCAGTATTTT.

The V and J genes are TRBV9 and TRBJ1-1, with D possibly TRBD1 on 5 matching bases. V lost 0 bases and J 3 bases, leaving 9 bases between the germline ends. CDR3 length: 14 residues. The germline V gene has CDR1 SGDLS and CDR2 YYNGEE. CDR3 loop: CASSVAGPDTEAFF. CDR3 bases: TGTGCCAGCAGCGTAGCAGGGCCGGACACTGAAGCTTTCTTT.

This chain links TRBV7-3 with TRBJ2-1, with 7 bases lining up with TRBD1. This CDR3 comprises 14 residues. The V gene's germline CDR1 is SGHTA and CDR2 FQGTGA. V shed 2 bases, J shed 10 bases, and the junction held 8 bases outside the gene matches. The CDR3 DNA is TGTGCCAGCAGCTTAGAGACAGGGATGAACGAGCAGTTCTTC. It translates to CASSLETGMNEQFF.